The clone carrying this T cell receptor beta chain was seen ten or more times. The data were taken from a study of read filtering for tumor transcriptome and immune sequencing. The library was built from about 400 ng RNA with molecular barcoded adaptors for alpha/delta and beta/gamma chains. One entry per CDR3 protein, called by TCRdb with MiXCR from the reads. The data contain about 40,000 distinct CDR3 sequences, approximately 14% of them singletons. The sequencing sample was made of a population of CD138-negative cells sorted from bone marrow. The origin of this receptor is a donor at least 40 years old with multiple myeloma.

DNA for the CDR3: TGTGCCAGCAGCTTAGTAGCAGGTGAGCAGTTCTTC. It codes for CASSLVAGEQFF. The chain carries TRBV7-9 and TRBJ2-1; D uncertain. This CDR3 region has 12 residues. CDR1 and CDR2 from the germline V gene are SEHNR and FQNEAQ (reference sequence). V dropped 1 base and J dropped 9 bases, with 7 bases sitting between them.